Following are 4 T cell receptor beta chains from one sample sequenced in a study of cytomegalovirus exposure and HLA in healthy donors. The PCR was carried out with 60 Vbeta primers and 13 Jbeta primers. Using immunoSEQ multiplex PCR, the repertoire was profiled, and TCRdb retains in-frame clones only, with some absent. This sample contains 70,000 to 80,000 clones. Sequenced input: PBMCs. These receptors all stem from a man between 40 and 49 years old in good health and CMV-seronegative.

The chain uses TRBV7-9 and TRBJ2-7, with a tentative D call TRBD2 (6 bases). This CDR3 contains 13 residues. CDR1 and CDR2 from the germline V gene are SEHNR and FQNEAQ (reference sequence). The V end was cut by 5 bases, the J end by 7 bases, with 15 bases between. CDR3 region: CASSPDGGGEQYF. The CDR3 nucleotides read TGTGCCAGCAGCCCGGACGGCGGAGGGGAGCAGTACTTC.

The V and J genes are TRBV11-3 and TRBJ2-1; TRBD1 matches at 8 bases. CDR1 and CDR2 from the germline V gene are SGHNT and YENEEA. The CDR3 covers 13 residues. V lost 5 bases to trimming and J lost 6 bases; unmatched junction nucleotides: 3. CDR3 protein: CASSTTGGNEQFF. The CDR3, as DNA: TGTGCCAGCAGCACCACAGGGGGCAATGAGCAGTTCTTC.

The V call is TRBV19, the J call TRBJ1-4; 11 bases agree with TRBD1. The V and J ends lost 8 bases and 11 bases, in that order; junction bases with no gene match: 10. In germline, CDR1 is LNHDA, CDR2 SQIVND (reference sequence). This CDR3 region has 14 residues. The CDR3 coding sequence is TGTGCCAGTCAATCCGGGACAGGGGGTGTGAAACTGTTTTTT. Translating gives CASQSGTGGVKLFF.

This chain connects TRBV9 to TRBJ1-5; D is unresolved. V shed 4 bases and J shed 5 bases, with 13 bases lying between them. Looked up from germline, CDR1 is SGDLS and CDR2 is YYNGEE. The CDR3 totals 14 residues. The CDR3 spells CASSPGVGDQPQHF. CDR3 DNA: TGTGCCAGCAGCCCCGGGGTAGGAGATCAGCCCCAGCATTTT.